This TCR beta chain stems from a study of a mutant IDH1 vaccine in newly diagnosed glioma. About the study: Before enrollment, patients got radiotherapy alone, temozolomide alone, or mostly the combination.

On this clone itself: The target antigen is unknown.

Sequenced by immunoSEQ multiplex PCR; TCRdb stores in-frame clones only, minus some. The sample contains approximately 100,000 clones, nearly 90% of which appear only once. CDR1 and CDR2 from the germline V gene are SNHLY and FYNNEI. This CDR3 is 11 amino acids long. V lost 7 bases and J 4 bases, leaving 6 bases between the germline ends. Notes on the study in general: Alterations occurring in top peripheral T cell clonotypes seemed unrelated to pseudoprogression.

Stated time point: week 47, end of study. Vaccine doses each comprised 300 ug of mutant IDH1 20-mer peptide, with topical imiquimod. Those who donated had recent WHO grade 3 or 4 IDH1-mutant, ATRX-lost astrocytomas. This rearrangement joins TRBV2 to TRBJ2-3; D is uncertain. This receptor was identified in a woman aged 45 to 65 with glioma. Sequencing was performed on PBMCs, taken from a glioma patient whose treatment included an IDH1 peptide vaccine. The CDR3, as DNA: TGTGCCAGCATTCAGCCAGATACGCAGTATTTT. Translated, it gives CASIQPDTQYF.